Each of the 27 T cell receptor beta chains below was sequenced from the same sample in a study of T cell repertoires in cytomegalovirus infection. From the reads, TCRdb called clonotypes with MiXCR, one entry per CDR3 protein. The sample holds almost 300,000 distinct CDR3 sequences, 9.6% seen once. Input material: PBMCs. The receptors here all came from a human donor in good health (CMV status not recorded). Some clones in this sample may be carry-over from other donors' samples.

The rearrangement joins TRBV29-1 to TRBJ1-2; 8 bases map to TRBD1. V shed 4 bases, J shed 8 bases, and the junction held 3 bases outside the gene matches. This CDR3 comprises 11 residues. Germline V lookup: CDR1 SQVTM, CDR2 ANQGSEA. DNA for the CDR3: TGCAGCGTTGGGACAGGGATGGGCTACACCTTC. Amino acid sequence: CSVGTGMGYTF.

This clonotype has only a few counts. The chain couples TRBV14 to TRBJ1-2; D is undetermined. The CDR3 consists of 18 residues. V was shortened by 0 bases and J by 2 bases, with 19 bases between the two germline ends. Germline V gives CDR1 SGHDN, CDR2 FVKESK. The CDR3 region has the DNA TGTGCCAGCAGCCAAGAATCCCCCCTTCTAGGTGGGAACTATGGCTACACCTTC. Translated: CASSQESPLLGGNYGYTF.

The sample holds many counts of this clonotype. This chain connects TRBV15 to TRBJ2-1; 10 bases line up with TRBD2. CDR3 length equals 18 residues. Germline lookup yields CDR1 LNHNV and CDR2 YYDKDF (reference sequence). J gave up 7 bases and V 0 bases, and 12 bases lay outside the gene matches. CDR3 protein: CATSRDPEAGGLRNEQFF. The DNA for the CDR3 is TGTGCCACCAGCAGAGATCCTGAAGCGGGGGGGCTTCGGAATGAGCAGTTCTTC. The whole variable domain, remainder taken from reference TRBV15 and TRBJ2-1, is DAMVIQNPRYQVTQFGKPVTLSCSQTLNHNVMYWYQQKSSQAPKLLFHYYDKDFNNEADTPDNFQSRRPNTSFCFLDIRSPGLGDTAMYLCATSRDPEAGGLRNEQFFGPGTRLTVL.

This clonotype was detected ten times or more. This rearrangement joins TRBV28 to TRBJ1-5; possible D gene TRBD1, 5 bases. Germline V gene lookup returns CDR1 MDHEN and CDR2 SYDVKM. Trimming removed 6 bases at V and 4 bases at J, with 13 bases between. The CDR3 has 14 residues. CDR3 sequence: CASSSDGGNQPQHF. The DNA for the CDR3 is TGTGCCAGCAGCTCGGACGGGGGGAATCAGCCCCAGCATTTT.

This clonotype showed up many times. CDR3 protein: CASSPQGYGTGELFF. The CDR3 DNA is TGCGCCAGCTCCCCTCAGGGGTACGGCACCGGGGAGCTGTTTTTT. The J gene is TRBJ2-2, the V gene TRBV23-1; tentatively, D is TRBD1 (6 bases). TRBV23-1 falls under the ORF class, with uncertain function. This CDR3 region has 15 residues. V lost 8 bases, J lost 4 bases, and 17 bases lay in between.

This clonotype was recorded many times. The chain couples TRBV6-1 to TRBJ2-1, with D perhaps TRBD2 (7 bases). CDR1 and CDR2 from the germline V gene are MNHNS and SASEGT. This CDR3 has 13 residues. Trimming took off 10 bases at V and 3 bases at J, with 13 bases between the two ends. CDR3 coding DNA: TGTGCCACGCGAGGGGGGGGCTACAATGAGCAGTTCTTC. This encodes CATRGGGYNEQFF.

The chain's CDR3 is CASSWDRENTEAFF. The CDR3, as DNA: TGTGCCAGCAGTTGGGACAGGGAGAACACTGAAGCTTTCTTT. The V call is TRBV6-2 or TRBV6-3, the J call TRBJ1-1; 9 bases are a match to TRBD1. Trimming cost V 4 bases and J 1 base; bases outside gene matches: 1. The CDR3 runs 14 residues. Germline CDR1 and CDR2: MNHEY and SVGEGT.

This clonotype was observed at least ten times. The V and J genes are TRBV12-3 or TRBV12-4 and TRBJ1-5, with 9 bases matching TRBD1. V lost 7 bases, J lost 4 bases, and 8 bases stayed unmatched. The CDR3 totals 15 residues. CDR3 loop: CASTTGTGRNQPQHF. The CDR3 nucleotides read TGTGCCAGCACGACGGGGACAGGGAGGAATCAGCCCCAGCATTTT.

V usage is TRBV6-2 or TRBV6-3 and J usage is TRBJ2-7; 12 bases fit TRBD1. V shed 7 bases and J 4 bases; nucleotides not matched to a gene: 11. Germline values: CDR1 MNHEY, CDR2 SVGEGT. The CDR3 runs 16 residues. CDR3 residues: CASTLAGTGGLYEQYV. In nucleotides, the CDR3 is TGTGCCAGCACTTTAGCCGGGACAGGGGGCTTGTACGAGCAGTACGTC.

This clonotype has just a few counts. V usage is TRBV19 and J usage is TRBJ1-5; D perhaps matches TRBD1 (6 bases). Per germline, CDR1 LNHDA and CDR2 SQIVND (reference sequence). V was clipped by 8 bases and J by 0 bases, with 20 bases between them. The CDR3 sequence is 17 residues long. The CDR3 spells CASLARTATYSNQPQHF. CDR3 DNA sequence: TGTGCCAGTCTCGCCCGGACAGCAACCTATAGCAATCAGCCCCAGCATTTT.

This clonotype was counted between two and nine times. The rearrangement uses TRBV20-1 and TRBJ1-4, with 8 bases identical to TRBD1. The CDR3 is 12 amino acids. Germline lookup yields CDR1 DFQATT and CDR2 SNEGSKA (reference sequence). The ends lost 6 bases at V and 6 bases at J; junction bases unmatched: 3. CDR3 protein: CSAGQGDEKLFF. The CDR3 coding sequence is TGCAGTGCCGGACAGGGAGATGAAAAACTGTTTTTT.

This clonotype was seen repeatedly, ten times or more. The rearrangement links TRBV25-1 to TRBJ2-5; 9 bases are a match to TRBD1. Per the germline V gene, CDR1 is MGHDK and CDR2 is SYGVNS. The CDR3 contains 14 residues. J gave up 7 bases and V 8 bases, and 11 bases lay outside the gene matches. In nucleotides, the CDR3 is TGTGCCAGCGCCAGACAGGGGGTGATCGGGACCCAGTACTTC. This encodes CASARQGVIGTQYF.

A single count supports this clonotype. The chain has TRBV6-2 or TRBV6-3 and TRBJ2-1; 11 nucleotides align to TRBD1. Losses at the gene ends were 6 bases for V and 6 bases for J; bases not matched to a gene: 10. Germline CDR1 is MNHEY and CDR2 is SVGEGT. This CDR3 region has 16 residues. The CDR3 loop reads CASSQTAGQGGNEQFF. CDR3 bases: TGTGCCAGCAGCCAGACCGCGGGACAGGGGGGCAATGAGCAGTTCTTC.

There are a few counts of this clonotype. The gene calls are TRBV19 and TRBJ1-5; D is undetermined. Between the trimmed V and J ends, which lost 7 bases and 1 base, there was a span of 14 bases. Germline V gene sequence: CDR1 LNHDA, CDR2 SQIVND (reference sequence). The CDR3 runs 15 residues. CDR3 sequence reads: CASMRALGSNQPQHF. The CDR3 DNA reads as TGTGCCAGTATGAGAGCCCTAGGGAGCAATCAGCCCCAGCATTTT.

This clonotype was found many times. This chain joins TRBV6-1 and TRBJ1-2, with D possibly matching TRBD1 (5 bases). There are 13 residues in the CDR3. The germline gives CDR1 MNHNS, CDR2 SASEGT. V dropped 7 bases and J dropped 2 bases, with 11 bases sitting between them. CDR3 nucleotide sequence: TGTGCCAGCACCGTGGGACCCAACTATGGCTACACCTTC. It specifies CASTVGPNYGYTF.

This clonotype was counted at least ten times. The chain has TRBV6-2 or TRBV6-3 and TRBJ1-1, with TRBD1 identical over 9 bases. The length of the CDR3 is 13 residues. The germline CDR1 and CDR2 sequences are MNHEY and SVGEGT. V shed 6 bases, J shed 11 bases, and the junction held 10 bases outside the gene matches. The CDR3 loop reads CASSQGTGTGAFF. CDR3 bases: TGTGCCAGCAGCCAAGGGACAGGGACTGGGGCTTTCTTT.

This clonotype was seen ten or more times. This chain connects TRBV7-2 to TRBJ1-3; weak D call: TRBD1 (6 bases). CDR3 length: 14 residues. CDR1 is SGHTA and CDR2 is FQGNSA in the germline V gene. V shed 5 bases and J shed 4 bases, with 12 bases lying between them. For the CDR3, the DNA is TGTGCCAGCAGCGTCACAGGGAAAGGAAACACCATATATTTT. It encodes CASSVTGKGNTIYF.

The table lists this clonotype with many counts. The V gene is TRBV7-2, the J gene TRBJ2-7; TRBD1 agrees at 7 bases. Germline V CDR1 and CDR2: SGHTA, FQGNSA. Germline trimming cut 1 base from V and 5 bases from J; bases unmatched to any gene: 5. The CDR3 spans 14 residues. In nucleotides, the CDR3 is TGTGCCAGCAGCTTAGAGACAGGGAGTCACGAGCAGTACTTC. Translated, it gives CASSLETGSHEQYF.

V gene TRBV20-1 combines with J gene TRBJ2-1, with a weak D call TRBD2 (7 bases). This CDR3 has 13 amino acids. CDR1 DFQATT and CDR2 SNEGSKA come from the germline V gene (reference sequence). Between the trimmed V and J ends, which lost 6 bases and 7 bases, there was a span of 16 bases. CDR3 sequence: CSAGGRGLNEQFF. CDR3 nucleotides: TGCAGTGCGGGGGGGCGGGGGTTGAATGAGCAGTTCTTC.

Ten or more counts support this clonotype. The chain combines TRBV20-1 with TRBJ2-7, with D possibly matching TRBD2 (5 bases). The CDR3 is 15 amino acids. V was shortened by 0 bases and J by 0 bases, with 12 bases between the two germline ends. In germline, CDR1 is DFQATT, CDR2 SNEGSKA (reference sequence). CDR3 region: CSARDLSGSSYEQYF. The CDR3 DNA follows: TGCAGTGCTAGAGATCTGTCGGGGAGCTCCTACGAGCAGTACTTC.

This clonotype was detected a few times. V and J are TRBV25-1 and TRBJ1-1; D is uncertain. The CDR3 runs 13 residues. Germline CDR1 reads MGHDK; CDR2 reads SYGVNS. V was pared by 3 bases and J by 6 bases, with 11 bases between. CDR3 coding DNA: TGTGCCAGCAGTGACAATAGAATCTCTGAAGCTTTCTTT. Its translation is CASSDNRISEAFF.

The rearrangement links TRBV5-1 to TRBJ2-7, with 7 bases aligning to TRBD2. Germline CDR1 reads SGHRS; CDR2 reads YFSETQ. This CDR3 has 15 amino acids. V was clipped by 0 bases and J by 0 bases; unmatched bases: 3. In nucleotides, the CDR3 is TGCGCCAGCAGCTTGGAAGCGGGGAGCTCCTACGAGCAGTACGTC. This encodes CASSLEAGSSYEQYV.

For this clonotype: A much larger clone sits a single nucleotide away, making a read error possible. The J gene is TRBJ2-5, the V gene TRBV28; no reliable D call. The germline V gene has CDR1 MDHEN and CDR2 SYDVKM. CDR3 size: 16 residues. Trimming stripped 2 bases from V and 1 base from J, with 14 bases between. The CDR3 region is CASSLDTRSLQETQYF. The CDR3 region has the DNA TGTGCCAGCAGTTTAGACACGAGGTCTCTCCAAGAGACCCAGTACTTC.

This clonotype showed up just a few times. The J gene is TRBJ2-7, the V gene TRBV10-1; D gene unclear. This CDR3 has 14 amino acids. Per the germline V gene, CDR1 is WNHNN and CDR2 is SYGVQD (reference sequence). V lost 0 bases and J 6 bases, leaving 12 bases between the germline ends. CDR3 amino acids: CASSESPASSEQYF. The CDR3 DNA follows: TGCGCCAGCAGTGAGTCCCCAGCCTCTAGCGAGCAGTACTTC.

This clonotype has only a few counts. V gene TRBV20-1 combines with J gene TRBJ2-3; D assignment may be TRBD1 or TRBD2 (6 bases each). V lost 6 bases to trimming and J lost 5 bases, with 18 bases between them. Looked up from germline, CDR1 is DFQATT and CDR2 is SNEGSKA (reference sequence). The CDR3 runs to 14 residues. The CDR3 reads CSATRGLFGDTQYF. CDR3 sequence (DNA): TGCAGTGCCACCCGGGGGCTTTTCGGAGATACGCAGTATTTT.

This clonotype was seen once. This chain joins TRBV20-1 and TRBJ2-5, with 8 bases identical to TRBD1. Germline-derived CDR1 and CDR2 are DFQATT and SNEGSKA (reference sequence). There are 15 residues in the CDR3. The junction had 10 bases not matched to a gene; V was cut back by 6 bases and J by 1 base. This chain's CDR3 is CSARQGAGPQETQYF. In nucleotides, the CDR3 is TGCAGTGCCAGGCAGGGGGCGGGTCCCCAAGAGACCCAGTACTTC.

The table lists this clonotype with a few counts. The V gene is TRBV5-1, the J gene TRBJ1-2; D is uncertain. This CDR3 is 11 amino acids long. The V end was cut by 5 bases, the J end by 5 bases, with 7 bases between. CDR1 is SGHRS and CDR2 is YFSETQ in the germline V gene. The CDR3 region is CASRSGYGYTF. CDR3 DNA sequence: TGCGCCAGCAGATCCGGATATGGCTACACCTTC.